A single sample is the source of the 26 T cell receptor beta chains below, sequenced in a study of identical twins. MiXCR was run by TCRdb on the 5' RACE reads, yielding one entry per CDR3 protein. The sample shows about 340,000 distinct CDR3 sequences, about 12% of them seen only once. This sample also appeared in a second study, on yellow fever vaccine responses in identical twins.

Sample: CD8+ T cells sorted from blood. These receptors all stem from a woman between 18 and 29 years old in good health.

The chain combines TRBV20-1 with TRBJ2-5; the match to TRBD2 covers 7 bases. The CDR3 contains 15 residues. Germline trimming cut 3 bases from V and 3 bases from J; bases unmatched to any gene: 10. The germline gives CDR1 DFQATT, CDR2 SNEGSKA (reference sequence). The CDR3 sequence is CSARNYQGGEETQYF. The CDR3 DNA follows: TGCAGTGCTAGGAACTATCAGGGAGGGGAAGAGACCCAGTACTTC.

Only a few counts were recorded for this clonotype. The chain recombines TRBV3-1 with TRBJ2-1; the D call may be TRBD1 or TRBD2 (5 bases each). Germline values: CDR1 LGHDT, CDR2 YNNKEL (reference sequence). The V gene lost 0 bases and the J gene lost 10 bases, with 10 bases spanning the gap. The CDR3 covers 13 residues. This chain's CDR3 is CASSQDLGEEQFF. The CDR3 DNA follows: TGTGCCAGCAGCCAAGATCTGGGGGAGGAGCAGTTCTTC.

The rearrangement links TRBV7-6 to TRBJ2-1; 10 bases map to TRBD1. Trimming took 5 bases from V and 6 from J; bases not matched to a gene: 4. The CDR3 sequence is 14 residues long. Germline V gene data show CDR1 as SGHVS and CDR2 as FNYEAQ. The CDR3 DNA reads TGTGCCAGCAGCGACGGACAGGGGGTCAATGAGCAGTTCTTC. Residues: CASSDGQGVNEQFF.

Notes on this clonotype: This may arise from a read error, as a much more abundant clone is one base away. CDR3 residues: CASSQDTGELFF. The CDR3 nucleotides read TGTGCCAGCAGTCAGGACACCGGGGAGCTGTTTTTT. The chain employs TRBV12-3 or TRBV12-4 and TRBJ2-2; D remains unclear. V shed 5 bases and J shed 3 bases, with 4 bases lying between them. This CDR3 spans 12 amino acids.

The table lists this clonotype with many counts. This chain connects TRBV14 to TRBJ2-3; unclear D gene. CDR3 length: 15 residues. Germline V CDR1 and CDR2: SGHDN, FVKESK. Trimming removed 0 bases at V and 5 bases at J, with 12 bases between. In nucleotides, the CDR3 is TGTGCCAGCAGCCAAGAAGGAAGCCTAATAGATACGCAGTATTTT. Its protein product is CASSQEGSLIDTQYF.

In this sample, this clonotype turned up many times. V and J are TRBV5-1 and TRBJ2-3, with TRBD2 matching 7 bases. With V trimmed by 2 bases and J by 3 bases, 6 bases remained unmatched. The CDR3 spans 15 residues. Per the germline V gene, CDR1 is SGHRS and CDR2 is YFSETQ. Here the CDR3 DNA reads TGCGCCAGCAGCTTAAGCGGGAAGACGACAGATACGCAGTATTTT. Amino acids: CASSLSGKTTDTQYF. Together with reference TRBV5-1 and TRBJ2-3, the CDR3 gives the full variable domain: KAGVTQTPRYLIKTRGQQVTLSCSPISGHRSVSWYQQTPGQGLQFLFEYFSETQRNKGNFPGRFSGRQFSNSRSEMNVSTLELGDSALYLCASSLSGKTTDTQYFGPGTRLTVL.

The CDR3 coding sequence is TGTGCCACCGGGGACAGGGGTTTCTATGGGGAGCTGTTTTTT. This codes for CATGDRGFYGELFF. The V call is TRBV7-9, the J call TRBJ2-2, with 10 positions matching TRBD1. V shed 10 bases and J 8 bases; nucleotides not matched to a gene: 10. CDR3 length: 14 amino acids. Germline CDR1 SEHNR, CDR2 FQNEAQ (reference sequence).

The CDR3 DNA reads as TGTGCCAGCAGCCAAGATTCACAGGGCCCCTCTGGGGCCAACGTCCTGACTTTC. The encoded protein is CASSQDSQGPSGANVLTF. This chain uses TRBV4-2 with TRBJ2-6; D possibly corresponds to TRBD1 (6 bases). The CDR3 runs 18 residues. Germline loops: CDR1 LGHNA, CDR2 YNFKEQ. With 0 bases removed from V and 0 bases from J, the gap between germline ends came to 12 bases.

This sequence joins TRBV9 and TRBJ2-2; D unresolved. V was shortened by 0 bases and J by 0 bases, with 9 bases between the two germline ends. The CDR3 consists of 16 residues. Germline V gene lookup returns CDR1 SGDLS and CDR2 YYNGEE. The CDR3 reads CASSVDVRTNTGELFF. In DNA form, the CDR3 reads TGTGCCAGCAGCGTAGATGTCCGTACGAACACCGGGGAGCTGTTTTTT. The full variable domain, its missing parts supplied by reference TRBV9 and TRBJ2-2, is DSGVTQTPKHLITATGQRVTLRCSPRSGDLSVYWYQQSLDQGLQFLIQYYNGEERAKGNILERFSAQQFPDLHSELNLSSLELGDSALYFCASSVDVRTNTGELFFGEGSRLTVL.

The genes are TRBV10-3 and TRBJ2-5, with a tentative D call TRBD1 (6 bases). Trimming stripped 10 bases from V and 5 bases from J, with 20 bases between. Germline CDR1 is ENHRY and CDR2 is SYGVKD. The CDR3 consists of 14 residues. The CDR3, as DNA: TGTGCCACCCAGACCCCTCTAGGACAGGAGACCCAGTACTTC. Its protein is CATQTPLGQETQYF.

This clonotype was seen at least ten times. The chain has TRBV7-9 and TRBJ2-1; the match to TRBD2 covers 10 bases. Per germline, CDR1 SEHNR and CDR2 FQNEAQ (reference sequence). The CDR3 has 14 amino acids. The ends lost 3 bases at V and 7 bases at J; junction bases unmatched: 3. The CDR3 sequence: CASSLVTSGNEQFF. In DNA, the CDR3 is TGTGCCAGCAGCTTGGTGACTAGCGGGAATGAGCAGTTCTTC. The complete variable domain, with remaining parts taken from reference TRBV7-9 and TRBJ2-1, reads DTGVSQNPRHKITKRGQNVTFRCDPISEHNRLYWYRQTLGQGPEFLTYFQNEAQLEKSRLLSDRFSAERPKGSFSTLEIQRTEQGDSAMYLCASSLVTSGNEQFFGPGTRLTVL.

The chain recombines TRBV7-9 with TRBJ1-6; D is ambiguous. Germline assignment: CDR1 SEHNR and CDR2 FQNEAQ (reference sequence). The V end was cut by 5 bases, the J end by 6 bases, with 14 bases between. The CDR3 consists of 15 residues. The CDR3 reads CASSDDSGPNSPLHF. As DNA, the CDR3 is TGTGCCAGCAGCGACGATTCCGGACCTAATTCACCCCTCCACTTT.

This chain connects TRBV7-9 to TRBJ2-5; a possible D gene is TRBD1 (6 bases). This CDR3 has 14 residues. Germline assignment: CDR1 SEHNR and CDR2 FQNEAQ (reference sequence). V lost 5 bases and J 2 bases, leaving 12 bases between the germline ends. CDR3 nucleotide sequence: TGTGCCAGCAGCGTCTCAGGGGCTCAAGAGACCCAGTACTTC. Its translation: CASSVSGAQETQYF.

This clonotype was detected a few times. This sequence joins TRBV2 and TRBJ2-2, with D uncertain. CDR3 length: 12 residues. Trimming removed 9 bases at V and 4 bases at J, with 9 bases between. Germline loops: CDR1 SNHLY, CDR2 FYNNEI. The CDR3 DNA is TGTGCCAGTGCGGCCGGCACCGGGGAGCTGTTTTTT. It codes for CASAAGTGELFF. Based on the CDR3 plus reference TRBV2 and TRBJ2-2, the full variable domain is EPEVTQTPSHQVTQMGQEVILRCVPISNHLYFYWYRQILGQKVEFLVSFYNNEISEKSEIFDDQFSVERPDGSNFTLKIRSTKLEDSAMYFCASAAGTGELFFGEGSRLTVL.

This clonotype was seen a few times. The chain couples TRBV4-1 to TRBJ1-2; D is undetermined. Germline assignment: CDR1 MGHRA and CDR2 YSYEKL. Trimming pared 0 bases from V and 2 bases from J, leaving 10 bases between. The CDR3 runs 15 residues. CDR3 in amino acids: CASSQDFVENYGYTF. The CDR3 DNA sequence: TGCGCCAGCAGCCAAGATTTCGTTGAAAACTATGGCTACACCTTC.

This clonotype was seen repeatedly, ten times or more. The chain has TRBV3-1 and TRBJ2-1, with TRBD2 matching 13 bases. The CDR3 length is 18 residues. The V gene's germline CDR1 is LGHDT and CDR2 YNNKEL (reference sequence). The J segment lost 2 bases and the V segment lost 3 bases, leaving 7 bases of the junction unmatched. DNA for the CDR3: TGTGCCAGCAGCCAGGGGACTAGCGGGGTGCGGGCCTACAATGAGCAGTTCTTC. This gives the protein CASSQGTSGVRAYNEQFF.

This clonotype showed up just a few times. The chain carries TRBV4-1 and TRBJ2-5, with D possibly being TRBD1 (5 bases). The germline V gene encodes CDR1 MGHRA and CDR2 YSYEKL. The CDR3 spans 13 residues. Deletions cut 5 bases from V and 4 bases from J, with 11 bases between. In DNA form, the CDR3 reads TGCGCCAGCAGCAAAACCAGGGTAGAGACCCAGTACTTC. It is translated as CASSKTRVETQYF.

This clonotype was seen a few times. CDR3 sequence reads: CASSSTGAWGGGRDTQYF. In DNA, the CDR3 is TGTGCCAGCAGCTCAACAGGGGCGTGGGGGGGTGGAAGAGATACGCAGTATTTT. This chain connects TRBV7-3 to TRBJ2-3, with D perhaps matching TRBD1 or TRBD2 (7 bases each). Germline CDR1 and CDR2: SGHTA and FQGTGA. The ends were cut back, 4 bases at V and 5 bases at J, with 25 bases in the middle. This CDR3 contains 18 residues.

Many counts were recorded for this clonotype. Here the CDR3 reads CASSLGRTDTQYF. CDR3 coding DNA: TGTGCCAGCAGTTTAGGTCGCACAGATACGCAGTATTTT. The chain uses TRBV12-3 or TRBV12-4 and TRBJ2-3; D is undetermined. The germline V and J ends were trimmed by 1 base and 1 base, with 3 bases remaining between them. The CDR3 is made up of 13 amino acids.

This clonotype occurred a few times. This sequence joins TRBV27 and TRBJ1-5, with TRBD1 matching 7 bases. V dropped 6 bases and J dropped 5; count of bases not matched to a gene: 4. CDR3 size: 13 residues. CDR1 and CDR2 (germline): MNHEY, SMNVEV (reference sequence). CDR3 bases: TGTGCCAGCAGGACAGGGTTGGATCAGCCCCAGCATTTT. It translates to CASRTGLDQPQHF.

This clonotype showed up just a few times. The CDR3 sequence: CALAGGTEQFF. The CDR3 coding sequence is TGTGCCCTAGCGGGAGGTACTGAGCAGTTCTTC. This sequence joins TRBV2 and TRBJ2-1; 11 bases line up with TRBD2. From germline, CDR1 is SNHLY and CDR2 FYNNEI. With V trimmed by 11 bases and J by 9 bases, 3 bases remained unmatched. The CDR3 covers 11 residues.

This clonotype was counted between two and nine times. The V gene is TRBV14, the J gene TRBJ2-1; perhaps TRBD2 as D (5 bases). Germline CDR1 is SGHDN and CDR2 is FVKESK. There are 17 residues in the CDR3. V was shortened by 0 bases and J by 0 bases, with 12 bases between the two germline ends. The CDR3 coding sequence is TGTGCCAGCAGCCAAGAAGGGAGCGAGAGCTCCTACAATGAGCAGTTCTTC. This gives the protein CASSQEGSESSYNEQFF.

The chain employs TRBV28 and TRBJ2-7; D remains unclear. Germline V gene data show CDR1 as MDHEN and CDR2 as SYDVKM. V lost 6 bases to trimming and J lost 5 bases, with 23 bases between them. The CDR3 has 16 residues. The CDR3 loop reads CASSQKWAAASDEQYF. The CDR3 coding sequence is TGTGCCAGCAGCCAAAAATGGGCTGCCGCCTCTGACGAGCAGTACTTC.

The V gene is TRBV28, the J gene TRBJ2-2; D is unresolved. This CDR3 is 14 amino acids long. V lost 1 base and J 6 bases, leaving 9 bases between the germline ends. The V gene's germline CDR1 is MDHEN and CDR2 SYDVKM. The CDR3 DNA reads TGTGCCAGCAGTTTATTAGTGGGCCCCGGGGAGCTGTTTTTT. Its translation is CASSLLVGPGELFF.

V gene TRBV6-1 combines with J gene TRBJ1-1, with 8 bases aligning to TRBD1. This CDR3 has 14 amino acids. J lost 3 bases, V lost 6 bases, and 6 bases had no gene match. Germline V gives CDR1 MNHNS, CDR2 SASEGT. DNA for the CDR3: TGTGCCAGCAGCGACAGGGGTGTTTACACTGAAGCTTTCTTT. This gives the protein CASSDRGVYTEAFF.

The CDR3 here is CASSAALGRGEQYF. The CDR3 DNA reads TGCGCCAGCAGCGCCGCCTTGGGGCGCGGCGAGCAGTACTTC. V is TRBV5-1 and J is TRBJ2-7; possible D gene TRBD1, 5 bases. With 4 bases removed from V and 6 bases from J, the gap between germline ends came to 17 bases. This CDR3 is built from 14 residues. CDR1 and CDR2 (germline): SGHRS, YFSETQ.